These T cell receptor beta chains were read from a single sample in a study of blood T cell repertoires in COVID-19. The method was immunoSEQ multiplex PCR; TCRdb's version includes in-frame clones alone and lacks a portion of them. The table shows 200,000 to 300,000 clones, with 75% to 95% occurring only once. Input material: peripheral blood. These receptors all come from a person aged 18-35 years with COVID-19, enrolled during active disease. CDR3s include the opening cysteine and the closing phenylalanine or tryptophan. A D gene is named only where the DNA matches it firmly. Rows give clone size only sometimes, using once, few, many, or a class for an expanded clone.

J: TRBJ2-1
size: NA
V: TRBV27
length: 15
D: NA
DNA: TGTGCCAGCAGTTATCTAGGGGGCTCCTACAATGAGCAGTTCTTC
CDR3: CASSYLGGSYNEQFF

J: TRBJ1-4
size: NA
V: TRBV10-3
length: 17
D: NA
DNA: TGTGCCATCAGTGAGTCGATAGTGGACAGATTTAATGAAAAACTGTTTTTT
CDR3: CAISESIVDRFNEKLFF

J: TRBJ1-5
size: NA
V: TRBV6-1
length: 18
D: NA
DNA: TGTGCCAGCAGTGAAAGTCGAGCGGGCAGACGTTTAAATCAGCCCCAGCATTTT
CDR3: CASSESRAGRRLNQPQHF

J: TRBJ2-1
size: NA
V: TRBV5-5
length: 19
D: TRBD1
DNA: TGTGCCAGCCCTAAGTCTCCGGGACAGGGGGGCTCAATGTACAATGAGCAGTTCTTC
CDR3: CASPKSPGQGGSMYNEQFF

J: TRBJ2-7
size: once
V: TRBV28
length: 13
D: NA
DNA: TGTGCCAGCACTGAGTCCGGGATATACGAGCAGTACTTC
CDR3: CASTESGIYEQYF

J: TRBJ1-1
size: once
V: TRBV3-1/TRBV3-2
length: 14
D: TRBD1
DNA: TGTGCCAGCAGCCAATGGCAGGGGGATACTGAAGCTTTCTTT
CDR3: CASSQWQGDTEAFF

J: TRBJ2-2
size: NA
V: TRBV2
length: 17
D: NA
DNA: TGTGCCAGCAGTGAAGTTATGGGACAACCGAACACCGGGGAGCTGTTTTTT
CDR3: CASSEVMGQPNTGELFF

J: TRBJ1-2
size: NA
V: TRBV7-8
length: 13
D: NA
DNA: TGTGCCAGCAGCCCGGACAGCATCTATGGCTACACCTTC
CDR3: CASSPDSIYGYTF

J: TRBJ2-3
size: NA
V: TRBV19
length: 18
D: TRBD1
DNA: TGTGCCAGTAGTAGCCCCCCCGGGACAGGGACTAGCACAGATACGCAGTATTTT
CDR3: CASSSPPGTGTSTDTQYF

J: TRBJ1-1
size: NA
V: TRBV29-1
length: 16
D: TRBD1
DNA: TGCAGCGTTGACTCACCCCGACAGGGGAGGGACACTGAAGCTTTCTTT
CDR3: CSVDSPRQGRDTEAFF

J: TRBJ2-7
size: NA
V: TRBV6-6
length: 13
D: NA
DNA: TGTGCCACCAAAACAGGAGCTAGCTACGAGCAGTACTTC
CDR3: CATKTGASYEQYF

J: TRBJ2-7
size: NA
V: TRBV15
length: 18
D: TRBD1
DNA: TGTGCCACCAGCAGAGTTCCCCCCCGGACAGGGGTCCCCTACGAGCAGTACTTC
CDR3: CATSRVPPRTGVPYEQYF

J: TRBJ2-2
size: NA
V: TRBV19
length: 17
D: TRBD2
DNA: TGTGCCAGTAGTATCATTCCGGCGGGAGAGGACACCGGGGAGCTGTTTTTT
CDR3: CASSIIPAGEDTGELFF

J: TRBJ2-1
size: NA
V: TRBV29-1
length: 13
D: TRBD2
DNA: TGCAGCGCCCCGGGACTAGCGGTCAATGAGCAGTTCTTC
CDR3: CSAPGLAVNEQFF

J: TRBJ2-7
size: NA
V: TRBV5-6
length: 16
D: TRBD1
DNA: TGTGCCAGCAGCTTGTCCACCGGGACAGTGGCCTACGAGCAGTACTTC
CDR3: CASSLSTGTVAYEQYF

J: TRBJ2-5
size: NA
V: TRBV9
length: 17
D: TRBD2
DNA: TGTGCCAGCAGCCTCGGACTAGCGGGAGGGCCGGAGGAGACCCAGTACTTC
CDR3: CASSLGLAGGPEETQYF

J: TRBJ2-1
size: NA
V: TRBV24-1
length: 15
D: TRBD1
DNA: TGTGCCACCACCCCCGGGACAGGGGACTACAATGAGCAGTTCTTC
CDR3: CATTPGTGDYNEQFF

J: TRBJ1-5
size: NA
V: TRBV19
length: 14
D: NA
DNA: TGTGCCACTGCTCATTTAGGGCAGGGGCAGCCCCAGCATTTT
CDR3: CATAHLGQGQPQHF

J: TRBJ1-1
size: NA
V: TRBV4-1
length: 18
D: TRBD1
DNA: TGCGCCAGCAGCCAGCAGGCCGGGACAGGGGGACTTTTGGGCTTAGCTTTCTTT
CDR3: CASSQQAGTGGLLGLAFF

J: TRBJ1-4
size: once
V: TRBV9
length: 18
D: TRBD1
DNA: TGTGCCAGCAGCGCGGGAGTAGACAGGGGAAGGATTGAAGAAAAACTGTTTTTT
CDR3: CASSAGVDRGRIEEKLFF

J: TRBJ1-5
size: NA
V: TRBV12-3/TRBV12-4
length: 13
D: NA
DNA: TGTGCCAGCAGCAACCACATAAATCAGCCCCAGCATTTT
CDR3: CASSNHINQPQHF

J: TRBJ1-1
size: NA
V: TRBV19
length: 15
D: NA
DNA: TGTGCCAGTAACGATCACGGGTTGGGTGGCACTGAAGCTTTCTTT
CDR3: CASNDHGLGGTEAFF

J: TRBJ2-7
size: NA
V: TRBV28
length: 15
D: NA
DNA: TGTGCCAGCAGTTTCGCGGTCCAGGGGAGTAACGAGCAGTACTTC
CDR3: CASSFAVQGSNEQYF

J: TRBJ2-7
size: NA
V: TRBV9
length: 14
D: TRBD1
DNA: TGTGCCAGCAGCGTAGGGGACAGATCCTACGAGCAGTACTTC
CDR3: CASSVGDRSYEQYF

J: TRBJ2-1
size: NA
V: TRBV28
length: 19
D: TRBD2
DNA: TGTGCCAGCAGTTTATACGGGACTAGCGGGTGGGGGTCCTACAATGAGCAGTTCTTC
CDR3: CASSLYGTSGWGSYNEQFF

J: TRBJ2-3
size: few
V: TRBV19
length: 14
D: TRBD1
DNA: TGTGCCAGTAGTAGACAGGGAAGGACAGATACGCAGTATTTT
CDR3: CASSRQGRTDTQYF

J: TRBJ2-1
size: NA
V: TRBV11-2
length: 14
D: NA
DNA: TGTGCCAGCAGCTTAGGACTTTTCTACAATGAGCAGTTCTTC
CDR3: CASSLGLFYNEQFF

J: TRBJ1-2
size: NA
V: TRBV24-1
length: 15
D: NA
DNA: TGTGCCACCAGTGATTTGCGGGGGACCTTCGGTGGCTACACCTTC
CDR3: CATSDLRGTFGGYTF

J: TRBJ1-1
size: NA
V: TRBV28
length: 16
D: NA
DNA: TGTGCCAGCAGTTCCCCCTCTAACCGGGGGAGCGAGGGAGCTTTCTTT
CDR3: CASSSPSNRGSEGAFF

J: TRBJ1-4
size: NA
V: TRBV27
length: 16
D: NA
DNA: TGTGCCAGCAGTTTTGGATGGACAACAACTAATGAAAAACTGTTTTTT
CDR3: CASSFGWTTTNEKLFF

J: TRBJ1-4
size: NA
V: TRBV7-9
length: 13
D: NA
DNA: TGTGCCAGCAGCCCCACCGCGGGGGAAAAACTGTTTTTT
CDR3: CASSPTAGEKLFF

J: TRBJ1-2
size: NA
V: TRBV9
length: 14
D: TRBD1
DNA: TGTGCCAGCAGGGAGGACAGGGGAGGCTATGGCTACACCTTC
CDR3: CASREDRGGYGYTF

J: TRBJ2-7
size: once
V: TRBV12-3/TRBV12-4
length: 13
D: NA
DNA: TGTGCCAGCAGTTTCCGGGACAAATACGAGCAGTACTTC
CDR3: CASSFRDKYEQYF

J: TRBJ2-1
size: NA
V: TRBV2
length: 13
D: TRBD2
DNA: TGTGCCAGCAGCGGGAGGTACCACAATGAGCAGTTCTTC
CDR3: CASSGRYHNEQFF

J: TRBJ1-2
size: NA
V: TRBV7-3
length: 15
D: TRBD1
DNA: TGTGCCAGCAGCCCCTCCGGGGACAGTTTCTATGGCTACACCTTC
CDR3: CASSPSGDSFYGYTF

J: TRBJ2-5
size: NA
V: TRBV7-6
length: 14
D: TRBD1
DNA: TGTGCCAGCAGCTACGGGACAGGCGAAGAGACCCAGTACTTC
CDR3: CASSYGTGEETQYF

J: TRBJ2-1
size: once
V: TRBV29-1
length: 12
D: NA
DNA: TGCAGCGTTGAACGAGGCGGAGGTGAGCAGTTCTTC
CDR3: CSVERGGGEQFF

J: TRBJ2-3
size: NA
V: TRBV11-1
length: 16
D: TRBD2
DNA: TGTGCCAGCAGCCCGGGACTAGCGGGAGGCACAGATACGCAGTATTTT
CDR3: CASSPGLAGGTDTQYF

J: TRBJ2-7
size: NA
V: TRBV25-1
length: 12
D: NA
DNA: TGTGCCAGCAGTACCCAGGGGGGCGAGCAGTACTTC
CDR3: CASSTQGGEQYF

J: TRBJ1-6
size: NA
V: TRBV6-1
length: 13
D: NA
DNA: TGTGCCAGCAGTGAAGGCCAGTATTCACCCCTCCACTTT
CDR3: CASSEGQYSPLHF

J: TRBJ1-2
size: NA
V: TRBV6-1
length: 13
D: NA
DNA: TGTGCCAGCAGTGACCCAGGGCGCTATGGCTACACCTTC
CDR3: CASSDPGRYGYTF

J: TRBJ2-1
size: NA
V: TRBV3-1/TRBV3-2
length: 14
D: TRBD1
DNA: TGTGCCAGCAGCCATCTGACAGGGATCAATGAGCAGTTCTTC
CDR3: CASSHLTGINEQFF

J: TRBJ2-3
size: NA
V: TRBV7-2
length: 14
D: NA
DNA: TGTGCCAGCAGCTTAGTTGAGTACACAGATACGCAGTATTTT
CDR3: CASSLVEYTDTQYF

J: TRBJ2-2
size: NA
V: TRBV14
length: 13
D: NA
DNA: TGTGCCAGCAGCCAATTTTCGACCGGGGAGCTGTTTTTT
CDR3: CASSQFSTGELFF

J: TRBJ2-7
size: NA
V: TRBV18
length: 19
D: TRBD2
DNA: TGTGCCAGCTCACCATCCGGGCCCCGGACTAGCGGGAGGTCCTACGAGCAGTACTTC
CDR3: CASSPSGPRTSGRSYEQYF

J: TRBJ1-5
size: NA
V: TRBV2
length: 18
D: NA
DNA: TGTGCCAGCAGTACCGGGACTGACCCCGATTTTAGCAATCAGCCCCAGCATTTT
CDR3: CASSTGTDPDFSNQPQHF

J: TRBJ2-5
size: NA
V: TRBV24-1
length: 15
D: TRBD1
DNA: TGTGCCACCAGTGACATGACAGGGCGAGGGGAGACCCAGTACTTC
CDR3: CATSDMTGRGETQYF

J: TRBJ2-5
size: NA
V: TRBV6-5
length: 13
D: TRBD1
DNA: TGTGCCAGCAGTTCACACAGGGGGGAGACCCAGTACTTC
CDR3: CASSSHRGETQYF

J: TRBJ2-5
size: NA
V: TRBV5-6
length: 16
D: TRBD1
DNA: TGTGCCAGCAGCTCAAACCCTCAGGGGGTGGGAGAGACCCAGTACTTC
CDR3: CASSSNPQGVGETQYF

J: TRBJ2-1
size: NA
V: TRBV6-5
length: 15
D: NA
DNA: TGTGCCAGCAGTTACTCAGCGGGCCTCGGGAATGAGCAGTTCTTC
CDR3: CASSYSAGLGNEQFF

J: TRBJ2-3
size: NA
V: TRBV9
length: 16
D: NA
DNA: TGTGCCAGCAGCGCCCAGGATGGGGGGAGCACAGATACGCAGTATTTT
CDR3: CASSAQDGGSTDTQYF

J: TRBJ2-1
size: NA
V: TRBV4-3
length: 13
D: NA
DNA: TGCGCCAGCAGCCAAGCCGATGGAGGTGAGCAGTTCTTC
CDR3: CASSQADGGEQFF

J: TRBJ2-5
size: NA
V: TRBV24-1
length: 15
D: TRBD1
DNA: TGTGCCACCAGTGACCCCCGACAGGGTGCGGAGACCCAGTACTTC
CDR3: CATSDPRQGAETQYF

J: TRBJ2-3
size: NA
V: TRBV27
length: 13
D: TRBD2
DNA: TGTGCCAGTCTAGCGGGAGACACAGATACGCAGTATTTT
CDR3: CASLAGDTDTQYF